This T cell receptor beta chain derives from a study of T cells in Graves' hyperthyroidism and ophthalmopathy. Notes on the study in general: Separation of ophthalmopathy from stable hyperthyroidism was achieved by a 13 V-J model.

Out of about 10 ml of fresh peripheral blood came the PBMCs. The investigators amplified TCR beta CDR3 regions from RNA transcripts. A first-round RT-PCR of the TCR CDR3 used the HTBI primer set. In TCRdb, the multiplex PCR reads were re-called with MiXCR into one record per CDR3 protein. The sample carries under 350,000 distinct CDR3 sequences, about 15% recorded once. This clonotype was found many times. Its cognate antigen is unknown. CDR1 and CDR2 from the germline V gene are MNHNS and SASEGT. V shed 5 bases and J shed 8 bases, with 13 bases lying between them. The CDR3 contains 12 residues. The rearrangement joins TRBV6-1 to TRBJ2-7, with D unclear. The sequence was collected from a woman in her sixties with Graves' ophthalmopathy. Sequenced sample: blood. This CDR3 reads CASSTPPGQQYF. In nucleotides, the CDR3 is TGTGCCAGCAGTACCCCACCTGGGCAGCAGTACTTC.